The 21 T cell receptor beta chains reported below all come from one sample, sequenced in a study of regulatory T cells in long-lasting Graves disease. Arm-PCR with iRepertoire HTBI primers amplified the CDR3 regions for these TCR beta libraries. TCRdb re-called the multiplex PCR reads through MiXCR, storing one row per CDR3 protein. This sample has about 660,000 distinct CDR3 sequences, with around 30% found just once. Time point noted: persistent/refractory GD, antithyroid drugs over 5 years with positive TRAb. PBMC RNA served as the TCR library source. The sequenced sample was peripheral blood mononuclear cells (PBMCs), obtained when the disease was refractory, from a patient treated with antithyroid drugs. These receptors all come from a female donor with Graves disease.

This clonotype came up once. The V gene is TRBV5-1, the J gene TRBJ2-7, with 12 bases fitting TRBD2. The V gene end was trimmed by 0 bases and the J gene end by 4 bases; junction bases not matched to a gene: 5. The CDR3 extends over 16 amino acids. Germline CDR1 reads SGHRS; CDR2 reads YFSETQ. CDR3 residues: CASSLGTSGATYEQYF. The CDR3 DNA follows: TGCGCCAGCAGCTTGGGGACTAGCGGGGCGACTTACGAGCAGTACTTC.

This rearrangement joins TRBV6-6 to TRBJ1-1; D gene uncertain. The CDR3 totals 15 residues. The V gene's germline CDR1 is MNHNY and CDR2 SVGAGI (reference sequence). Trimming stripped 0 bases from V and 0 bases from J, with 8 bases between. CDR3 in amino acids: CASSYSMPLNTEAFF. The CDR3 nucleotides are TGTGCCAGCAGTTACTCGATGCCCTTGAACACTGAAGCTTTCTTT.

Only a few counts were recorded for this clonotype. The V call is TRBV19, the J call TRBJ1-2; D remains ambiguous. Per the germline V gene, CDR1 is LNHDA and CDR2 is SQIVND (reference sequence). There are 12 residues in the CDR3. V lost 0 bases and J 5 bases, leaving 4 bases between the germline ends. The CDR3 bases are TGTGCCAGTAGTATAGACCGATATGGCTACACCTTC. It specifies CASSIDRYGYTF.

The chain recombines TRBV7-9 with TRBJ1-6; 10 positions match TRBD1. Germline CDR1 SEHNR, CDR2 FQNEAQ (reference sequence). V was pared by 5 bases and J by 9 bases, with 7 bases of the junction left unmatched. This CDR3 region has 15 residues. CDR3 nucleotide sequence: TGTGCCAGCAGCGACGCCGGGACAGGGGTTTCACCCCTCCACTTT. It translates to CASSDAGTGVSPLHF.

A remark on this clonotype: Given a much more abundant clone one base away, this may be a read error. The gene calls are TRBV3-1 and TRBJ1-6, with a tentative D call TRBD1 (5 bases). CDR1 and CDR2 (germline): LGHDT, YNNKEL (reference sequence). The CDR3 contains 14 residues. Trimming stripped 7 bases from V and 5 bases from J, with 12 bases between. The CDR3 DNA sequence: TGTGCCAGCACCCCGACAGTAAATAATTCACCCCTCCACTTT. This sequence encodes CASTPTVNNSPLHF.

This clonotype was seen a handful of times. The chain has TRBV5-1 and TRBJ1-2; possibly TRBD1 for D (6 bases). Trimming removed 0 bases at V and 2 bases at J, with 11 bases between. This CDR3 has 15 amino acids. Germline V gene sequence: CDR1 SGHRS, CDR2 YFSETQ. In DNA form, the CDR3 reads TGCGCCAGCAGCTTGGGGGGGGCCGGGAACTATGGCTACACCTTC. It is translated as CASSLGGAGNYGYTF.

This clonotype was detected many times. The CDR3 coding sequence is TGTGCCAGCAGCACCGGGACTAGCGGGATTACCTACGAGCAGTACTTC. It yields the protein CASSTGTSGITYEQYF. This sequence joins TRBV11-2 and TRBJ2-7, with 13 bases that match TRBD2. V trimming: 5 bases; J trimming: 2 bases; junction bases outside the gene matches: 6. This CDR3 has 16 amino acids. Germline CDR1 SGHAT, CDR2 FQNNGV.

V usage is TRBV6-4 and J usage is TRBJ2-5; 8 bases align to TRBD1. Germline CDR1 reads MRHNA; CDR2 reads SNTAGT. With 6 bases clipped from V and 5 bases from J, the junction kept 5 bases outside the gene matches. The CDR3 spans 13 residues. Here the CDR3 DNA reads TGTGCCAGCAGGTCAGGGGGCCTTGAGACCCAGTACTTC. Translation gives CASRSGGLETQYF.

The chain joins TRBV5-4 to TRBJ1-4; 11 nucleotides agree with TRBD1. Per germline, CDR1 SGHNT and CDR2 YYREEE (reference sequence). The V segment lost 3 bases and the J segment 4 bases; nucleotides outside the gene matches: 2. The CDR3 spans 15 residues. The CDR3 nucleotides read TGTGCCAGCAGCTGGGGGACAGGGGGTAATGAAAAACTGTTTTTT. This translates into CASSWGTGGNEKLFF.

The rearrangement joins TRBV7-9 to TRBJ1-2; D is perhaps TRBD1 (5 bases). V lost 4 bases to trimming and J lost 8 bases, with 17 bases between them. Germline lookup yields CDR1 SEHNR and CDR2 FQNEAQ (reference sequence). CDR3 length: 14 residues. The CDR3 DNA is TGTGCCAGCAGCTCCGGGGACTCCCTAGAGGGCTACACCTTC. This codes for CASSSGDSLEGYTF.

This clonotype was detected only a few times. This rearrangement joins TRBV5-1 to TRBJ1-2; D may be TRBD1 (6 bases). V was trimmed by 3 bases and J by 3 bases, leaving 12 bases between them. Germline CDR1 SGHRS, CDR2 YFSETQ. The CDR3 consists of 14 residues. The CDR3 DNA follows: TGCGCCAGCAGCTCTCGCCAGGGGTACTATGGCTACACCTTC. It specifies CASSSRQGYYGYTF.

V is TRBV27 and J is TRBJ2-7; D may match TRBD1 or TRBD2 (5 bases each). Germline-derived CDR1 and CDR2 are MNHEY and SMNVEV (reference sequence). The germline V and J ends were trimmed by 6 bases and 3 bases, with 15 bases remaining between them. CDR3 length: 14 amino acids. CDR3 residues: CASSFSGPRYEQYF. CDR3 nucleotide sequence: TGTGCCAGCAGCTTTTCGGGACCCCGCTACGAGCAGTACTTC.

This clonotype was picked up many times. The genes are TRBV2 and TRBJ2-7; tentatively, D is TRBD2 (6 bases). The CDR3 is 13 residues long. The V end was cut by 6 bases, the J end by 3 bases, with 12 bases between. CDR1 and CDR2 (germline): SNHLY, FYNNEI. The CDR3 loop is CASRAGGIYEQYF. The CDR3 DNA is TGTGCCAGCAGGGCGGGCGGGATCTACGAGCAGTACTTC.

The chain links TRBV27 to TRBJ1-2, with D possibly matching TRBD1 (5 bases). The CDR3 spans 13 residues. Germline CDR1 is MNHEY and CDR2 is SMNVEV (reference sequence). V was clipped by 7 bases and J by 6 bases, with 15 bases between them. The CDR3 here is CASKLGGWDGYTF. The CDR3 region has the DNA TGTGCCAGCAAATTGGGGGGATGGGATGGCTACACCTTC.

This chain joins TRBV15 and TRBJ2-5; 9 bases map to TRBD1. Germline CDR1 is LNHNV and CDR2 is YYDKDF (reference sequence). The CDR3 has 17 amino acids. The J segment lost 2 bases and the V segment lost 2 bases, leaving 9 bases of the junction unmatched. The CDR3 is CATSRSPRDRVQETQYF. CDR3 bases: TGTGCCACCAGCAGATCGCCCCGGGACAGGGTGCAAGAGACCCAGTACTTC.

The chain uses TRBV7-2 and TRBJ2-7; 8 positions agree with TRBD1. Germline CDR1 reads SGHTA; CDR2 reads FQGNSA. The CDR3 spans 10 residues. The CDR3: CASSPGQGAV. Written as DNA, the CDR3 is TGTGCCAGCAGCCCCGGACAGGGAGCGGTC.

V is TRBV27 and J is TRBJ1-1, with D maybe TRBD1 (5 bases). Trimming removed 4 bases at V and 4 bases at J, with 13 bases between. Per germline, CDR1 MNHEY and CDR2 SMNVEV (reference sequence). This CDR3 is 14 amino acids long. The CDR3 DNA reads as TGTGCCAGCAGTTCCCGACAGTCGGGCACTGAAGCTTTCTTT. Residues: CASSSRQSGTEAFF.

This clonotype was observed a few times. The V and J genes are TRBV7-2 and TRBJ2-5, with TRBD2 matching over 8 bases. V lost 4 bases and J lost 4; bases outside the gene matches: 5. Germline CDR1 SGHTA, CDR2 FQGNSA. CDR3 size: 14 residues. CDR3 nucleotide sequence: TGTGCCAGCAGCTATAGCGGGATTGGAGAGACCCAGTACTTC. It yields the protein CASSYSGIGETQYF.

This clonotype has only one observation. V gene TRBV7-3 combines with J gene TRBJ1-4, with 10 bases lining up with TRBD1. Germline-derived CDR1 and CDR2 are SGHTA and FQGTGA. Germline trimming cut 5 bases from V and 3 bases from J; bases unmatched to any gene: 6. The CDR3 has 16 residues. The CDR3 region is CASSVGTGEANEKLFF. Written as DNA, the CDR3 is TGTGCCAGCAGCGTTGGGACAGGGGAAGCTAATGAAAAACTGTTTTTT.

V is TRBV2 and J is TRBJ1-2, with 12 bases aligning to TRBD1. Germline V gene lookup returns CDR1 SNHLY and CDR2 FYNNEI. The CDR3 has 15 residues. V dropped 8 bases and J dropped 4; count of bases not matched to a gene: 8. CDR3 in amino acids: CASRDRGRLVYGYTF. The CDR3 nucleotides read TGTGCCAGCCGGGACAGGGGGCGTTTAGTCTATGGCTACACCTTC.

J is TRBJ1-2 and V is TRBV7-9, with 9 bases matching TRBD1. The CDR3 consists of 12 residues. Trimming cost V 8 bases and J 7 bases; bases outside gene matches: 5. Germline V lookup: CDR1 SEHNR, CDR2 FQNEAQ (reference sequence). The CDR3 DNA sequence: TGTGCCAGCCAGGGACAGGGACGTGGCTACACCTTC. It specifies CASQGQGRGYTF.